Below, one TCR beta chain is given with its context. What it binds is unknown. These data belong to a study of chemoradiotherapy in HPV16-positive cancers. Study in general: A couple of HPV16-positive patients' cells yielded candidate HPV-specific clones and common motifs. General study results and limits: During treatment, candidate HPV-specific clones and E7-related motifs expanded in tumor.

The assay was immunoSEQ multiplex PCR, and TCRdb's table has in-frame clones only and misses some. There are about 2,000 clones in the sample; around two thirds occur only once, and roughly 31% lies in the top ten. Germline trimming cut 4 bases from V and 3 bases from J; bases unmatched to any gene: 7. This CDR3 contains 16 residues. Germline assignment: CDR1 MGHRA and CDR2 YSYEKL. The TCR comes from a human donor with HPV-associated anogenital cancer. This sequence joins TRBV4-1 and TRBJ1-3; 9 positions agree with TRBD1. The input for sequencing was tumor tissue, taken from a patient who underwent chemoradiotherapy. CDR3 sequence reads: CASSLETGGVGNTIYF. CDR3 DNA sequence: TGCGCCAGCAGCCTAGAGACAGGGGGGGTTGGAAACACCATATATTTT.